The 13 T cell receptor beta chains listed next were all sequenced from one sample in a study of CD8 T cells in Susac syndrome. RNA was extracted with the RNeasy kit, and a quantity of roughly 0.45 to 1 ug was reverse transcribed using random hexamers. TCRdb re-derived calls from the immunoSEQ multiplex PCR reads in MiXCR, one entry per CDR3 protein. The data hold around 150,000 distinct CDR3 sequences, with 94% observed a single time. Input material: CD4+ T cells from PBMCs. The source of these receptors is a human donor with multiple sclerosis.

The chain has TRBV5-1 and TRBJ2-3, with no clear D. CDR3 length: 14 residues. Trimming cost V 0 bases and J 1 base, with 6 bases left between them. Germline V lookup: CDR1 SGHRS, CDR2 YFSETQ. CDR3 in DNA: TGCGCCAGCAGCTTGGACCCTGGCACAGATACGCAGTATTTT. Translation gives CASSLDPGTDTQYF.

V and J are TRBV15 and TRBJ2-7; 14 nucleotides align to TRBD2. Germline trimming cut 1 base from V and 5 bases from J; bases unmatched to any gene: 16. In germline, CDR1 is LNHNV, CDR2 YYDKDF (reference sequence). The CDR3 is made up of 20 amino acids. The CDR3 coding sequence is TGTGCCACCAGCAGAGCCGGGAAGTTTGGGACTAGCGGGAGACGGAACGAGCAGTACTTC. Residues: CATSRAGKFGTSGRRNEQYF.

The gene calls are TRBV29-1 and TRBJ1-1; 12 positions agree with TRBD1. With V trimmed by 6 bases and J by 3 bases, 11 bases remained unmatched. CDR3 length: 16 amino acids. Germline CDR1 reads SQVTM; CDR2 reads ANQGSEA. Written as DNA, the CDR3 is TGCAGCGTGACACCGGGACAGGGGGCCGGGCACACTGAAGCTTTCTTT. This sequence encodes CSVTPGQGAGHTEAFF.

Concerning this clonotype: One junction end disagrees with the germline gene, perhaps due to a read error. CDR3 protein: CATSRDRAFSALF. CDR3 sequence (DNA): TGTGCCACCAGCAGAGATAGAGCCTTTAGTGCCCTCTTT. The V and J genes are TRBV15 and TRBJ1-1; D is unresolved. Germline CDR1 and CDR2: LNHNV and YYDKDF (reference sequence). There are 13 residues in the CDR3.

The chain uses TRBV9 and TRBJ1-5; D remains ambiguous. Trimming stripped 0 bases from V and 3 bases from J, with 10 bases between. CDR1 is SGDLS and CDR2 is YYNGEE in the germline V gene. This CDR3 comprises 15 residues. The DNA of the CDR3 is TGTGCCAGCAGCGTAGAAGGGTATCTCAATCAGCCCCAGCATTTT. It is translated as CASSVEGYLNQPQHF.

CDR3 coding DNA: TGTGCCAGCAGCTTGAGCAGGGCGGGGACTAACTATGGCTACACCTTC. Its translation: CASSLSRAGTNYGYTF. The V and J genes are TRBV5-6 and TRBJ1-2, with D possibly matching TRBD1 (5 bases). The CDR3 runs 16 residues. The germline V and J ends were trimmed by 1 base and 0 bases, with 13 bases remaining between them. The germline CDR1 and CDR2 sequences are SGHDT and YYEEEE.

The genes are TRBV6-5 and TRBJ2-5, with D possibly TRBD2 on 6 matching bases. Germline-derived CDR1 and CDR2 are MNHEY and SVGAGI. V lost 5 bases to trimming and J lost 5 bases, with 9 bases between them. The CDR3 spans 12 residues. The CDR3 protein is CASSTSGETQYF. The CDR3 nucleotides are TGTGCCAGCAGTACCAGCGGGGAGACCCAGTACTTC.

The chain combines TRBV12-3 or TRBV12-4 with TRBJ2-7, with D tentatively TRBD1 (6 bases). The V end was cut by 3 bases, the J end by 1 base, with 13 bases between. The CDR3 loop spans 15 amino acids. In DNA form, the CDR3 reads TGTGCCAGCAGTTTTAGGCCAGGGGAATCCTACGAGCAGTACTTC. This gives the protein CASSFRPGESYEQYF.

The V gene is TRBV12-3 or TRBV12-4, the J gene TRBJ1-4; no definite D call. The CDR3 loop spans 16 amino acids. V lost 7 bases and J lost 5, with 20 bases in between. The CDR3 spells CASTLYPDGWNEKLFF. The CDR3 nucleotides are TGTGCCAGCACCCTTTACCCCGACGGGTGGAATGAAAAACTGTTTTTT.

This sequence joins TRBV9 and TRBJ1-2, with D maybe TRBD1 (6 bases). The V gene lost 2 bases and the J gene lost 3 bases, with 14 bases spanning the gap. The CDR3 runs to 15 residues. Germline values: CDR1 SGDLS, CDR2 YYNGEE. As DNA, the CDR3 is TGTGCCAGCAGCGTCGGATACAGGGCCGACTATGGCTACACCTTC. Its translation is CASSVGYRADYGYTF.

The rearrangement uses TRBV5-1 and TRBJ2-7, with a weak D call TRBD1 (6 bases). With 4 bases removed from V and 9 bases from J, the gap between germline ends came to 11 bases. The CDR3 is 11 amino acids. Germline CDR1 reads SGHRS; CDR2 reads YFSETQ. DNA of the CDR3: TGCGCCAGCAGCATACAGGGCGTGCAGTACTTC. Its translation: CASSIQGVQYF.

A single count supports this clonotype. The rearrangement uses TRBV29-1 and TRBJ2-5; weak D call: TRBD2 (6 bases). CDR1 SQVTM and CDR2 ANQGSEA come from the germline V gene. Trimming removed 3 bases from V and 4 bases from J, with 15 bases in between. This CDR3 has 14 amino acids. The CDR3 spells CSVDEGRGGETQYF. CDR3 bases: TGCAGCGTTGATGAGGGTCGGGGAGGAGAGACCCAGTACTTC.

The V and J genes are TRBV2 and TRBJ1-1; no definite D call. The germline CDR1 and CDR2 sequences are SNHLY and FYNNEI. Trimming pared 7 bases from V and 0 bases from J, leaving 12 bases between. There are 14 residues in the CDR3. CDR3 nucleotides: TGTGCCAGCAAACTGGAACATATGAACACTGAAGCTTTCTTT. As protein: CASKLEHMNTEAFF.